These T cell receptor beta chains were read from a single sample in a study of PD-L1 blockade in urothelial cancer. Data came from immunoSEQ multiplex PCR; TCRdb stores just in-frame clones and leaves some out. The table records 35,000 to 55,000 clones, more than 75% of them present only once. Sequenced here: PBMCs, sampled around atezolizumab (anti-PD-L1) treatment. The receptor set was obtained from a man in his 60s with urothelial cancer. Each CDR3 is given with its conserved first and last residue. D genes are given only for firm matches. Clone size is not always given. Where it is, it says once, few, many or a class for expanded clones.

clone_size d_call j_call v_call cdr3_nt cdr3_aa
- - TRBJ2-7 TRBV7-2 TGTGCCAGCAGCTTTTCCAAAGCAAACTACGAGCAGTACTTC CASSFSKANYEQYF
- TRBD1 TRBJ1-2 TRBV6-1 TGTGCCAGCAGTGAGCACAGGGGGCGTGATGGCTACACCTTC CASSEHRGRDGYTF
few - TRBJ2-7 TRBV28 TGTGCCAGCAGGATGACAGAACTTTGGGGCGAGCAGTACTTC CASRMTELWGEQYF
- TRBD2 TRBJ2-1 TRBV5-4 TGTGCCAGCAGCTTTAGCGGGGGGGCTCTCAATGAGCAGTTCTTC CASSFSGGALNEQFF
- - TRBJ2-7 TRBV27 TGTGCCAGCAGTTTTGGGGGGGCGGAATACGAGCAGTACTTC CASSFGGAEYEQYF
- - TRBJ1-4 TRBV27 TGTGCCAGCAGTTTAGTAGCAACTAATGAAAAACTGTTTTTT CASSLVATNEKLFF
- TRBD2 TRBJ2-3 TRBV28 TGTGCCAGCAGTTTCCAAGCGGGAAGCACAGATACGCAGTATTTT CASSFQAGSTDTQYF
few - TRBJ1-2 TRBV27 TGTGCCAGCAGTTGGGCTCAATCCTATGGCTACACCTTC CASSWAQSYGYTF
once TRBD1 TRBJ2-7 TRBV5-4 TGTGCCAGCAGCTTCCGGGACAGGGGGATCGAGCAGTACTTC CASSFRDRGIEQYF
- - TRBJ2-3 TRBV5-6 TGTGCCAGCAGTAGGACGGTCTCGGGGGGCACAGATACGCAGTATTTT CASSRTVSGGTDTQYF
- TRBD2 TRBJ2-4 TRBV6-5 TGTGCCAGCAGGGGACTAGCTAAAAACATTCAGTACTTC CASRGLAKNIQYF
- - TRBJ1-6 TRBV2 TGTGCCAGCAGTTCAGGCAGGGGCAGGGGAAATTCACCCCTCCACTTT CASSSGRGRGNSPLHF
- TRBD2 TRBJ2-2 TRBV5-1 TGCGCCAGCCACTTGGCGGGGGGTCCCACCGGGGAGCTGTTTTTT CASHLAGGPTGELFF
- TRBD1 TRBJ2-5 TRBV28 TGTGCCAGCAGTTTATACAGGGGATCGGGAGAGACCCAGTACTTC CASSLYRGSGETQYF
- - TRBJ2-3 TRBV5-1 TGCGCCAGCAGCCTTGACTCCCCTCTAGTAGATACGCAGTATTTT CASSLDSPLVDTQYF
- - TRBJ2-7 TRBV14 TGTGCCAGCAGCCACGAACCCGGACTAACCCTTCCATACGAGCAGTACTTC CASSHEPGLTLPYEQYF
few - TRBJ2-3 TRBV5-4 TGTGCCAGCAGCTTGGTTTCCAGCCGGGGTATAGGTTCAGATACGCAGTATTTT CASSLVSSRGIGSDTQYF
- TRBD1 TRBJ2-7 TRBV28 TGTGCCAGCAGTTTCCAGGGGGCGCGGAACGAGCAGTACTTC CASSFQGARNEQYF
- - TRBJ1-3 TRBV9 TGTGCCAGCAGCATAGCTCTAAGAAACACCATATATTTT CASSIALRNTIYF
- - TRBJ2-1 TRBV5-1 TGCGCCAGCAGCCCGGACTCTTACAATGAGCAGTTCTTC CASSPDSYNEQFF
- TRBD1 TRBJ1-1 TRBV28 TGTGCCAGCAGTTATGGACAGGGGGGACAAGCTTTCTTT CASSYGQGGQAFF
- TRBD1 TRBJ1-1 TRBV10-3 TGTGCCATCAGTCCCGGGACAGGGTATGGGACTGAAGCTTTCTTT CAISPGTGYGTEAFF
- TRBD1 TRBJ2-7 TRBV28 TGTGCCAGCAGCCTATCCGGACAGGCCCGCTACGAGCAGTACTTC CASSLSGQARYEQYF
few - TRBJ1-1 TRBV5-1 TGCGCCAGCAGCTTGAGTCACAACCAGAACACTGAAGCTTTCTTT CASSLSHNQNTEAFF
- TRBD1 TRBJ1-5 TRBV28 TGTGCCAGCAGATGGACAGGGGAAAACAATCAGCCCCAGCATTTT CASRWTGENNQPQHF
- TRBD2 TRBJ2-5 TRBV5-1 TGCGCCAGCAGACTAGCGGGGGGCAGCAGGGATCGAGGGACCCAGTACTTC CASRLAGGSRDRGTQYF
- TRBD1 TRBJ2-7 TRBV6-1 TGTGCCAGCAGTGATCGAGGGACAGGGTGGCGATACGAGCAGTACTTC CASSDRGTGWRYEQYF
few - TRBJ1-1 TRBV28 TGTGCCAGCAGTCGTCCAGGGGCGCGTGAAGCTTTCTTT CASSRPGAREAFF
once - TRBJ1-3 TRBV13 TGTGCCAGCAGCTCGACCCGCTCTGGAGGCTCTGGAAACACCATATATTTT CASSSTRSGGSGNTIYF
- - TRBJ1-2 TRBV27 TGTGCCAGCAGCTTCGACAGGTTCTATGGCTACACCTTC CASSFDRFYGYTF
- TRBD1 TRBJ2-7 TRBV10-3 TGTGCCATCAGTGAAGGGGGACAGAAGACCTACGAGCAGTACTTC CAISEGGQKTYEQYF
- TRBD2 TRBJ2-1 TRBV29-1 TGCAGCGTCCCTTCGGAGCGGGAATGGAATGAGCAGTTCTTC CSVPSEREWNEQFF
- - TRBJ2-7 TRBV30 TGTGCCTGGAGTGTATCCCGGAGCTACGAGCAGTACTTC CAWSVSRSYEQYF
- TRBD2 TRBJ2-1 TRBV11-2 TGTGCCAGCAGCTTATCGGCTAGCGGGGGTTATGAGCAGTTCTTC CASSLSASGGYEQFF
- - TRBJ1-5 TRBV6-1 TGTGCCAGCAGTGCTACAGGGAGCTGGCAGCCCCAGCATTTT CASSATGSWQPQHF
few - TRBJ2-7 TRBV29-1 TGCAGCGTTGAAGACTCGAGCGGGTCCCGCTACGAGCAGTACTTC CSVEDSSGSRYEQYF
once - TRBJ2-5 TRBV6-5 TGTGCCAGCACCAGGGTAGGGCAAGAGACCCAGTACTTC CASTRVGQETQYF
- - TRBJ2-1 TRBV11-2 TGTGCCAGCAGCTTAATGGTTGGAGTCTCCTACAATGAGCAGTTCTTC CASSLMVGVSYNEQFF
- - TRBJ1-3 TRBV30 TGTGCCTGGAACAAGGGGCAGGGAAACACCATATATTTT CAWNKGQGNTIYF
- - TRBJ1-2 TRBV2 TGTGCCAGCAGTCCGCGGCTTAACTATGGCTACACCTTC CASSPRLNYGYTF
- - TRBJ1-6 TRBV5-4 TGTGCCAGCAGCTCGGGGACATCCGGGTATAATTCACCCCTCCACTTT CASSSGTSGYNSPLHF
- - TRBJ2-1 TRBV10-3 TGTGCCATCAGCAGCGGCAATGAGCAGTTCTTC CAISSGNEQFF
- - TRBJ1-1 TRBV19 TGTGCCAGTAGTATAGACGCACAAGCGGGTACTGAAGCTTTCTTT CASSIDAQAGTEAFF
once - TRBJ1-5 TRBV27 TGTGCCAGCAGTTTACAGGGCGGACAGCCCCAGCATTTT CASSLQGGQPQHF
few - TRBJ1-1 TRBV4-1 TGCGCCAGCAGCCAAGATCAGGGTCCTGAAGCTTTCTTT CASSQDQGPEAFF
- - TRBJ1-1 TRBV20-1 TGCAGTGCCGCAGGTAGGACTGAAGCTTTCTTT CSAAGRTEAFF
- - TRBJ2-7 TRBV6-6 TGTGCCAGCAGTGGAGGGGGCGTCCACGAGCAGTACTTC CASSGGGVHEQYF
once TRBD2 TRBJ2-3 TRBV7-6 TGTGCCAGCAGCGAAGGTGGTAGCGGGAGGTGGTCAGATACGCAGTATTTT CASSEGGSGRWSDTQYF
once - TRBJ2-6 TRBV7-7 TGTGCTAGCAGCCCGTTTTCGGGCTCTGGGGCCAACGTCCTGACTTTC CASSPFSGSGANVLTF
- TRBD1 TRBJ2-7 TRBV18 TGTGCCAGCTCACCGCCAGGACAGGGGGGACAGCAGTACTTC CASSPPGQGGQQYF